The present T cell receptor (beta chain) was sequenced within a study of cytomegalovirus exposure and HLA in healthy donors. At the level of the study: About 85 million unique TCRs from HLA-typed donors were held in an early release of data.

Researchers ran the PCR with 60 Vbeta and 13 Jbeta primers. The protocol was immunoSEQ multiplex PCR, while the TCRdb copy is restricted to in-frame clones and leaves out a portion. This sample has approximately 180,000 clones, with 80% to 90% found just once. Turning to this clone: The antigen remains undetermined.

Broader study findings: An apparent linkage of common viral pathogens to several of the most significant clusters emerged in a later analysis. A few of the chains that were CMV-associated were confirmed in vitro to be specific for CMV antigens.

This clonotype was obtained from a woman between 18 and 30 years old in good health and CMV-seropositive. Sample: PBMCs.

CDR3 sequence: CASSFSGEQETQYF. For the CDR3, the DNA is TGTGCCAGCAGTTTTAGCGGGGAGCAAGAGACCCAGTACTTC. This chain links TRBV28 with TRBJ2-5, with 8 nucleotides matching TRBD2. CDR3 length equals 14 residues. Germline CDR1 reads MDHEN; CDR2 reads SYDVKM. Trimming removed 3 bases from V and 2 bases from J; junction bases left unmatched: 2.